This passage covers 2 T cell receptor beta chains from one sample sequenced in a study of human T cells and chemical hapten exposure. TCRdb ran MiXCR on the RACE reads and lists one entry per CDR3 protein. The data hold some 93,000 distinct CDR3 sequences, with 8.5% to 9% observed a single time. Time point reported: healthy volunteer bleed at 2 weeks. The study extracted total RNA from unfractionated whole blood. Sequenced sample: whole blood. All receptors derive from a female donor in good health. Some clones in this sample may be carry-over from other donors' samples.

This clonotype has a count of ten or more. The chain recombines TRBV20-1 with TRBJ2-5; possibly TRBD1 or TRBD2 for D (7 bases each). The germline V gene has CDR1 DFQATT and CDR2 SNEGSKA (reference sequence). V was trimmed by 5 bases and J by 3 bases, leaving 16 bases between them. The CDR3 runs to 14 residues. The CDR3 DNA is TGCAGTGCTCCCCGGGACAGCGGGGAAGAGACCCAGTACTTC. Its protein product is CSAPRDSGEETQYF.

This clonotype appeared a few times. The rearrangement joins TRBV25-1 to TRBJ1-5, with D unresolved. V was pared by 4 bases and J by 0 bases, with 10 bases between. Germline values: CDR1 MGHDK, CDR2 SYGVNS. This CDR3 spans 15 amino acids. CDR3 coding DNA: TGTGCCAGCAGTGCGCCAGGAGATAGCAATCAGCCCCAGCATTTT. Translation: CASSAPGDSNQPQHF.